This TCR beta chain originates from a study of vaccination and CD4 T cells after COVID-19. Background on the study: Convalescents were six males and four females, two of them Hispanic. Study conclusions and caveats: There were relatively few convalescent patients studied, and there were no early post-infection timepoints.

This clonotype was seen a handful of times. Its antigen is unknown. Described treatment: roughly 11-day PBMC culture with coronavirus spike peptide pools or control peptides (ViraFEST assay). The ViraFEST method relied on peptide pools to expand antigen-specific T cells, followed by TCR sequencing. The study sequenced cultured CD4+ T cell DNA using the Oncomine TCR Beta short-read assay. TCRdb analysed the PCR reads with MiXCR anew, one entry per CDR3 protein. Of roughly 14,000 distinct CDR3 sequences listed, around 42% are singletons. The source is a human donor who had recovered from COVID-19. This specimen consisted of CD4+ T cells from blood, cultured in vitro, obtained before SARS-CoV-2 vaccination.

This chain's CDR3 is CASTQGEGPYEQYF. CDR3 coding DNA: TGTGCCAGTACCCAGGGGGAGGGTCCCTACGAGCAGTACTTC. The V gene is TRBV19, the J gene TRBJ2-7; D could derive from TRBD1 or TRBD2 (7 bases each). V was shortened by 7 bases and J by 2 bases, with 15 bases between the two germline ends. Per germline, CDR1 LNHDA and CDR2 SQIVND (reference sequence). This CDR3 contains 14 residues.